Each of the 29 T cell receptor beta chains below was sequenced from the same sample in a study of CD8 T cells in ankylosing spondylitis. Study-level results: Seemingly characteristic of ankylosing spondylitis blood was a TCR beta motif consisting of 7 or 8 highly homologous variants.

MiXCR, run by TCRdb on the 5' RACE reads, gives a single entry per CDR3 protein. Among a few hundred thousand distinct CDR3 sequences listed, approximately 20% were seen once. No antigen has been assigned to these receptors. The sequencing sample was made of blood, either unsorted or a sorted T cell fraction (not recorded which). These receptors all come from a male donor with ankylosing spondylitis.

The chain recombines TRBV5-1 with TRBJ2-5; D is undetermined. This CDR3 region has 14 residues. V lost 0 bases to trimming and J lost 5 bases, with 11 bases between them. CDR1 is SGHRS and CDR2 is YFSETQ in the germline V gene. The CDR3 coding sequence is TGCGCCAGCAGCTTGGCCGTGGGGTCCGAGACCCAGTACTTC. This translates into CASSLAVGSETQYF.

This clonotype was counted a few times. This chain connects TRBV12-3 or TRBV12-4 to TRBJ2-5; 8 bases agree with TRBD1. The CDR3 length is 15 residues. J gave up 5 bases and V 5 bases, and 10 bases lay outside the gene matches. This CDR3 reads CASSPQGVLGETQYF. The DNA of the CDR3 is TGTGCCAGCAGTCCACAGGGGGTGCTGGGTGAGACCCAGTACTTC.

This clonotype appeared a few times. The CDR3 protein is CASSTGPGRGDEQFF. In DNA, the CDR3 is TGTGCCAGCAGCACGGGACCGGGCCGGGGGGATGAGCAGTTCTTC. V and J are TRBV12-3 or TRBV12-4 and TRBJ2-1, with 7 bases identical to TRBD2. V gave up 6 bases and J gave up 8 bases; unmatched junction bases: 13. CDR3 length equals 15 residues.

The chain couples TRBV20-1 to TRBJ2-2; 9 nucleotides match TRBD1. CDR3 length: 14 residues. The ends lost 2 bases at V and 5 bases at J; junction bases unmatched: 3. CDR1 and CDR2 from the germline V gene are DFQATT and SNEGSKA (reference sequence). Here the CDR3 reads CSARYRGRTGELFF. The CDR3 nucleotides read TGCAGTGCTAGATACAGGGGGCGGACCGGGGAGCTGTTTTTT.

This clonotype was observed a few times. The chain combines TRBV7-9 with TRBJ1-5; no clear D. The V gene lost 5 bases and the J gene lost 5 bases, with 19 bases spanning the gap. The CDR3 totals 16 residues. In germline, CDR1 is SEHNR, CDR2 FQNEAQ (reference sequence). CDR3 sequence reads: CASSPPGGGIDQPQHF. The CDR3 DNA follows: TGTGCCAGCAGCCCACCGGGTGGAGGGATTGATCAGCCCCAGCATTTT.

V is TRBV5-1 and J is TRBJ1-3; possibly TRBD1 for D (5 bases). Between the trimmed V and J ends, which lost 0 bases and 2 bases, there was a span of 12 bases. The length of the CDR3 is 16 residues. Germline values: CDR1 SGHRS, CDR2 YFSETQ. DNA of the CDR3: TGCGCCAGCAGCTTGGAAGGCAGGGATCCTGGAAACACCATATATTTT. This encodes CASSLEGRDPGNTIYF.

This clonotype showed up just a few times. CDR3 in DNA: TGTGCCTGGAGTCGGTTCATGGTGGGGACAGCGAACACCGGGGAGCTGTTTTTT. It is translated as CAWSRFMVGTANTGELFF. The gene calls are TRBV30 and TRBJ2-2, with 7 bases aligning to TRBD1. This CDR3 has 18 residues. Germline values: CDR1 GTSNPN, CDR2 SVGIG (reference sequence). J gave up 0 bases and V 2 bases, and 12 bases lay outside the gene matches.

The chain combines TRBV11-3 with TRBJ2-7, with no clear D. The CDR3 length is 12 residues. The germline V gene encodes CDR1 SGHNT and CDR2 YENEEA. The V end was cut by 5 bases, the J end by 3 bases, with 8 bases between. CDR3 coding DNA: TGTGCCAGCAGCGGGGATTACTACGAGCAGTACTTC. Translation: CASSGDYYEQYF. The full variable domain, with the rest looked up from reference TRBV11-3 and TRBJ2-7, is EAGVVQSPRYKIIEKKQPVAFWCNPISGHNTLYWYLQNLGQGPELLIRYENEEAVDDSQLPKDRFSAERLKGVDSTLKIQPAELGDSAVYLCASSGDYYEQYFGPGTRLTVT.

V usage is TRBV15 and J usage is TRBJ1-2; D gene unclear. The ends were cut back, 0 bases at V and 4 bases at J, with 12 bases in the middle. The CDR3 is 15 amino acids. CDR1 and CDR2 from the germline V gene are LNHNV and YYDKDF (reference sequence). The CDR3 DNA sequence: TGTGCCACCAGCAGAGAAGGTGGCAGCACCTATGGCTACACCTTC. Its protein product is CATSREGGSTYGYTF. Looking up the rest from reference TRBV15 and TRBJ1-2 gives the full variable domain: DAMVIQNPRYQVTQFGKPVTLSCSQTLNHNVMYWYQQKSSQAPKLLFHYYDKDFNNEADTPDNFQSRRPNTSFCFLDIRSPGLGDTAMYLCATSREGGSTYGYTFGSGTRLTVV.

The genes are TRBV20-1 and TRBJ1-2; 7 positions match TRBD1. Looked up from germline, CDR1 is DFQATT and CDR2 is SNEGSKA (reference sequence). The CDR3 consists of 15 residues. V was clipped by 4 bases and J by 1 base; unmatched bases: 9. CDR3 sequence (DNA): TGCAGTGCTAACAAGCCGGGACAGTTTAACTATGGCTACACCTTC. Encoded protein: CSANKPGQFNYGYTF.

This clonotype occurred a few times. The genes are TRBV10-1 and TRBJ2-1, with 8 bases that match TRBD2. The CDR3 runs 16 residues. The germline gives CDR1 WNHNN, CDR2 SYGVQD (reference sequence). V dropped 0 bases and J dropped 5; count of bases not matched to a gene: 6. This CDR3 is CASSESKSGGDNEQFF. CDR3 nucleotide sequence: TGCGCCAGCAGTGAGTCGAAAAGCGGGGGAGACAATGAGCAGTTCTTC.

The CDR3 spells CASSLAGGPGNEQFF. The CDR3 nucleotides are TGTGCCAGCAGTTTAGCTGGGGGACCGGGGAATGAGCAGTTCTTC. The chain joins TRBV12-3 or TRBV12-4 to TRBJ2-1; D may be TRBD1 or TRBD2 (5 bases each). V gave up 0 bases and J gave up 7 bases, with 13 bases separating them. CDR3 size: 15 residues.

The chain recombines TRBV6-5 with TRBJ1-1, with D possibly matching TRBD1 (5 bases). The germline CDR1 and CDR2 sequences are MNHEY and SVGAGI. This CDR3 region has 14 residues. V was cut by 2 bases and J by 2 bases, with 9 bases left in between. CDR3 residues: CASSYEDRNTEAFF. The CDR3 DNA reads TGTGCCAGCAGTTACGAAGACAGAAACACTGAAGCTTTCTTT.

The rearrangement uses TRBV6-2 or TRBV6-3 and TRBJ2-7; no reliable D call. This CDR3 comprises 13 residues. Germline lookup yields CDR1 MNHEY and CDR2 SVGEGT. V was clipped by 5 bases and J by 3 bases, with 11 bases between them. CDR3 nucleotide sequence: TGTGCCAGCAGTCTACAGAGCCTCTACGAGCAGTACTTC. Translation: CASSLQSLYEQYF.

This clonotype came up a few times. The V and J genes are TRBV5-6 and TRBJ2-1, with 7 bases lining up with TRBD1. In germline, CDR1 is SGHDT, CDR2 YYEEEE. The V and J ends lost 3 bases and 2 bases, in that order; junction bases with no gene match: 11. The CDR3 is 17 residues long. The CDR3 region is CASSSSPFGQAYNEQFF. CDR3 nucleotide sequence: TGTGCCAGCAGCTCCTCCCCCTTCGGACAGGCCTACAATGAGCAGTTCTTC.

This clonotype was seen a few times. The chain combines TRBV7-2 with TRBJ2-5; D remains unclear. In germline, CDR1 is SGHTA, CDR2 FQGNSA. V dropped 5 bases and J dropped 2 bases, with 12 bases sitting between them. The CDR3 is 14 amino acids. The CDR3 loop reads CASSPPGLQETQYF. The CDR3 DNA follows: TGTGCCAGCAGCCCACCCGGGTTACAAGAGACCCAGTACTTC.

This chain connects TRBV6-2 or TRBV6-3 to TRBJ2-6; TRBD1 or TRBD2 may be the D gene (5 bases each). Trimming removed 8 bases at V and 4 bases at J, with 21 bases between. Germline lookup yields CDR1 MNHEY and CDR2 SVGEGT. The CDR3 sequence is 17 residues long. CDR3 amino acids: CASFTGRSLDGANVLTF. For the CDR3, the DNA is TGTGCCAGCTTCACGGGACGTTCCCTCGACGGGGCCAACGTCCTGACTTTC.

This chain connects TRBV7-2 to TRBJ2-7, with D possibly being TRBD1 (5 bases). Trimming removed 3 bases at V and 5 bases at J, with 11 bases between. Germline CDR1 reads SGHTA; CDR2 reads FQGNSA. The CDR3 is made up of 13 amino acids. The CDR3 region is CASSFRQSHEQYF. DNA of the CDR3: TGTGCCAGCAGCTTCCGACAGTCCCACGAGCAGTACTTC.

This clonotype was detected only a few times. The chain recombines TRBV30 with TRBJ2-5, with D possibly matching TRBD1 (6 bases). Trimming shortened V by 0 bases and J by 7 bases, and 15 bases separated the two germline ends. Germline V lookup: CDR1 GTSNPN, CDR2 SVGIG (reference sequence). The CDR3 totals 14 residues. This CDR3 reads CAWSVRQGLGTQYF. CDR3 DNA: TGTGCCTGGAGTGTACGGCAGGGGCTGGGGACCCAGTACTTC.

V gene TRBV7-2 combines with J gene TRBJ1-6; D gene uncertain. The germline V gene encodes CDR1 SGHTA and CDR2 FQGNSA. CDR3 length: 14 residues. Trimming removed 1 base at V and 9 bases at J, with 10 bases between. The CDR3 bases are TGTGCCAGCAGCTTAGAAGGAGATTTTTCACCCCTCCACTTT. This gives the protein CASSLEGDFSPLHF.

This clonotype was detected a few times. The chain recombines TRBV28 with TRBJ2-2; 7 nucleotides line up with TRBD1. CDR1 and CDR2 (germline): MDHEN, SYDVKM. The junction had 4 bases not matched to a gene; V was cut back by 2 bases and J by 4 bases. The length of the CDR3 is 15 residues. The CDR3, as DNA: TGTGCCAGCAGTTTAGGGGGACAGATCACCGGGGAGCTGTTTTTT. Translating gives CASSLGGQITGELFF.

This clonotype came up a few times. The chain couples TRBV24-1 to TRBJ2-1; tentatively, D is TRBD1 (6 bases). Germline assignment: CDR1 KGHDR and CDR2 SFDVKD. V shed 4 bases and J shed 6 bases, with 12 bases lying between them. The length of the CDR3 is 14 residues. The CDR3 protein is CATSDHRARNEQFF. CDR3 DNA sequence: TGTGCCACCAGTGACCACAGGGCCCGCAATGAGCAGTTCTTC.

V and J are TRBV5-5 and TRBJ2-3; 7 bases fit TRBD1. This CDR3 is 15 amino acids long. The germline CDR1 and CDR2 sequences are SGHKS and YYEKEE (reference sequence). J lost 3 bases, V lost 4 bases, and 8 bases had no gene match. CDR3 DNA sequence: TGTGCCAGCAGCCCAGGGACAGCCCAGACAGATACGCAGTATTTT. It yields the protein CASSPGTAQTDTQYF.

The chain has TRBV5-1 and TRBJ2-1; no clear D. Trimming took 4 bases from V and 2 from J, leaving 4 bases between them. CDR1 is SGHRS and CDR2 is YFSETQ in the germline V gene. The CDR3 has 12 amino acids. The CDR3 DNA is TGCGCCAGCAGCGCCACCTACAATGAGCAGTTCTTC. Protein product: CASSATYNEQFF.

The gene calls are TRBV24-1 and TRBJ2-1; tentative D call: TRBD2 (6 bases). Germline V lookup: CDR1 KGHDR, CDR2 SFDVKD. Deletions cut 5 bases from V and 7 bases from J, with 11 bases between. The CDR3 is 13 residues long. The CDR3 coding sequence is TGTGCCACCAGTGGCGGAGGGAGGAATGAGCAGTTCTTC. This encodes CATSGGGRNEQFF.

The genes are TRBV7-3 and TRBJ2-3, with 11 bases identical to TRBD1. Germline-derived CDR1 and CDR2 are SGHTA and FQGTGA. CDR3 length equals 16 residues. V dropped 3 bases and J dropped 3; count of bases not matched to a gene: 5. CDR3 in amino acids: CASSFGQGAATDTQYF. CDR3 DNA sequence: TGTGCCAGCAGCTTCGGACAGGGGGCTGCGACAGATACGCAGTATTTT.

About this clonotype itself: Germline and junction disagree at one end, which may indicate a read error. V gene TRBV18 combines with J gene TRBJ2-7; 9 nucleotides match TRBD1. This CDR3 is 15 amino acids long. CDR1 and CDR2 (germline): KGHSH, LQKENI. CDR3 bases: TGTGCCAGCTCAGCACCGACAGGGGGGCCCTACGAGCAGTACTTC. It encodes CASSAPTGGPYEQYF.

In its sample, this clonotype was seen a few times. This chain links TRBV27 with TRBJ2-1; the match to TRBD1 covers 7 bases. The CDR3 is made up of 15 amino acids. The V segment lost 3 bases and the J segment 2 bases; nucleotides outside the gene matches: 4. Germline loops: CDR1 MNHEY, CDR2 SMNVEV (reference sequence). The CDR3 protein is CASSFLGQAYNEQFF. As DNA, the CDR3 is TGTGCCAGCAGTTTTCTAGGACAGGCCTACAATGAGCAGTTCTTC.

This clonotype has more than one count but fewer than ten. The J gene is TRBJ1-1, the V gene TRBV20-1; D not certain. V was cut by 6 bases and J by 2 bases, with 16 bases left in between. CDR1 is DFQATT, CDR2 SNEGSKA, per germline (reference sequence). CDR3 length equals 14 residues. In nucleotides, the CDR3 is TGCAGTGCCCCGACAAGGGCGTCCAACACTGAAGCTTTCTTT. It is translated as CSAPTRASNTEAFF.